This T cell receptor (beta chain) was captured by sequencing in a study of T-cell memory formation after mild COVID-19. Overall study context: Clusters of TCRs were largely donor specific.

Whole-study results and caveats: The study found balanced CD4/CD8 in clones contracting day 15 to 85 and a CD4+ lean in later expanders. Pre-infection memory contained some responding clones, which suggested that cross-reactive memory had joined. Shrinking CD4+ clones resided mostly in CM and EM, and CD8+ ones in EMRA.

TCRdb ran MiXCR on the 5' RACE reads and lists one entry per CDR3 protein. The sample has approximately 240,000 distinct CDR3 sequences, about a sixth seen once. As regards this clonotype: What it recognizes is unknown.

The receptor was isolated from a young man who had mild COVID-19 (a few samples of this study predate the infection). Cell type and time point are not known. Sequencing was carried out using PBMCs or a T cell subset sorted from them (not recorded which).

CDR3 in DNA: TGTGCCAGCAGTCGGGACAGGGCACGTGAAAAACTGTTTTTT. Its protein product is CASSRDRAREKLFF. This chain joins TRBV7-9 and TRBJ1-4, with TRBD1 identical over 9 bases. This CDR3 is built from 14 residues. The V segment lost 6 bases and the J segment 7 bases; nucleotides outside the gene matches: 6. The V gene's germline CDR1 is SEHNR and CDR2 FQNEAQ (reference sequence).